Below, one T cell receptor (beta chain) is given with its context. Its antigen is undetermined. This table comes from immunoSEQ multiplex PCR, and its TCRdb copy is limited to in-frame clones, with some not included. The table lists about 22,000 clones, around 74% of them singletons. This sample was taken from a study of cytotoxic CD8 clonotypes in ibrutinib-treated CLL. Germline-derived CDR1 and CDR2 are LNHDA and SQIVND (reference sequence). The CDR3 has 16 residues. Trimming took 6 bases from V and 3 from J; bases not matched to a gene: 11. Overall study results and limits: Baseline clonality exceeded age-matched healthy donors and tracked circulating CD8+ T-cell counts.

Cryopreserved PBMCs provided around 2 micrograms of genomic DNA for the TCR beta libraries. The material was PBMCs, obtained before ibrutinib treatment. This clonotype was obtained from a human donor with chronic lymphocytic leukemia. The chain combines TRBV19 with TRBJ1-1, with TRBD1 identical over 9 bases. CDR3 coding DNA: TGTGCCAGTAGAGATAGTGGACAGGGGTACCACACTGAAGCTTTCTTT. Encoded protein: CASRDSGQGYHTEAFF.